Listed below are T cell receptor beta chains from one sample, sequenced in a study of shared clonotypes between healthy human individuals. The table came from immunoSEQ multiplex PCR; TCRdb's copy has only in-frame clones and leaves some out. The sample lists about 530,000 clones; approximately 79% were seen once. What was sequenced was PBMCs. Receptor source: a woman between 35 and 50 years old in good health. Some clones in this sample may be carry-over from other donors' samples. Each CDR3 is given with its conserved first and last residue. Fields, in order: clone size, J gene, D gene, V gene, CDR3 protein, CDR3 DNA. The D gene is left open where the match is weak. A clone size is listed for some rows: how often the clone was seen (once, few, many), or a class if it is expanded.

clone size: .; J gene: TRBJ2-1; D gene: .; V gene: TRBV7-3; CDR3 protein: CASSPRGYSNEQFF; CDR3 DNA: TGTGCCAGCAGCCCCCGAGGGTATTCCAATGAGCAGTTCTTC
clone size: few; J gene: TRBJ1-2; D gene: .; V gene: TRBV11-2; CDR3 protein: CASSLPIPGGYGYTF; CDR3 DNA: TGTGCCAGCAGCCTTCCCATCCCCGGAGGCTATGGCTACACCTTC
clone size: .; J gene: TRBJ2-7; D gene: TRBD1; V gene: TRBV5-4; CDR3 protein: CASSLGQGRYEQYF; CDR3 DNA: TGTGCCAGCAGCCTAGGACAGGGCCGCTACGAGCAGTACTTC
clone size: .; J gene: TRBJ1-1; D gene: TRBD1; V gene: TRBV29-1; CDR3 protein: CSVGGATGGFTEAFF; CDR3 DNA: TGCAGCGTTGGGGGAGCGACAGGGGGCTTCACTGAAGCTTTCTTT
clone size: once; J gene: TRBJ2-1; D gene: .; V gene: TRBV27; CDR3 protein: CASSLYGTDRFYNEQFF; CDR3 DNA: TGTGCCAGCAGTTTATACGGGACGGACCGGTTTTACAATGAGCAGTTCTTC
clone size: .; J gene: TRBJ2-5; D gene: .; V gene: TRBV29-1; CDR3 protein: CSVYFGTGQETQYF; CDR3 DNA: TGCAGCGTTTACTTTGGTACGGGACAAGAGACCCAGTACTTC
clone size: few; J gene: TRBJ2-7; D gene: .; V gene: TRBV28; CDR3 protein: CATRRGSGEQYF; CDR3 DNA: TGTGCCACACGAAGGGGTTCGGGCGAGCAGTACTTC
clone size: .; J gene: TRBJ2-2; D gene: .; V gene: TRBV30; CDR3 protein: CAWSEDNTGELFF; CDR3 DNA: TGTGCCTGGAGTGAGGACAACACCGGGGAGCTGTTTTTT
clone size: .; J gene: TRBJ2-5; D gene: .; V gene: TRBV4-1; CDR3 protein: CASSRTMEGPGEQYF; CDR3 DNA: TGCGCCAGCAGCCGAACCATGGAGGGACCCGGGGAGCAGTACTTC
clone size: .; J gene: TRBJ1-1; D gene: .; V gene: TRBV19; CDR3 protein: CASSIVSFGGEAFF; CDR3 DNA: TGTGCCAGTAGTATCGTGTCCTTTGGTGGTGAAGCTTTCTTT
clone size: .; J gene: TRBJ1-2; D gene: TRBD1; V gene: TRBV28; CDR3 protein: CASSPQTGGGGYTF; CDR3 DNA: TGTGCCAGCAGTCCTCAGACAGGGGGCGGTGGCTACACCTTC
clone size: .; J gene: TRBJ2-7; D gene: TRBD2; V gene: TRBV5-5; CDR3 protein: CASSLGGLAGGTYEQYF; CDR3 DNA: TGTGCCAGCAGCTTGGGGGGGCTAGCGGGAGGAACCTACGAGCAGTACTTC
clone size: .; J gene: TRBJ1-5; D gene: .; V gene: TRBV1; CDR3 protein: CTSSQHEWGGWQPQHF; CDR3 DNA: TGCACCAGCAGCCAACATGAATGGGGGGGTTGGCAGCCCCAGCATTTT
clone size: .; J gene: TRBJ1-5; D gene: .; V gene: TRBV6-1; CDR3 protein: CASSESGLQPQHF; CDR3 DNA: TGTGCCAGCAGTGAATCGGGGCTTCAGCCCCAGCATTTT
clone size: .; J gene: TRBJ2-5; D gene: TRBD2; V gene: TRBV7-2; CDR3 protein: CASSLLPPLAGRQETQYF; CDR3 DNA: TGTGCCAGCAGCTTACTCCCGCCCCTAGCGGGGAGACAAGAGACCCAGTACTTC
clone size: .; J gene: TRBJ1-2; D gene: .; V gene: TRBV7-3; CDR3 protein: CASSLSGSDYGYTF; CDR3 DNA: TGTGCCAGCAGCTTATCAGGGTCGGACTATGGCTACACCTTC
clone size: .; J gene: TRBJ2-7; D gene: .; V gene: TRBV7-2; CDR3 protein: CASSLEVRAAKEQYF; CDR3 DNA: TGTGCCAGCAGCTTAGAGGTGCGGGCGGCTAAGGAGCAGTACTTC
clone size: .; J gene: TRBJ1-4; D gene: .; V gene: TRBV5-8; CDR3 protein: CASSSQKGQPRDNEKLFF; CDR3 DNA: TGTGCCAGCAGCTCCCAAAAAGGACAGCCCAGAGATAATGAAAAACTGTTTTTT
clone size: once; J gene: TRBJ2-5; D gene: TRBD2; V gene: TRBV5-3; CDR3 protein: CARSLQKRSTSGREETQYF; CDR3 DNA: TGTGCCAGAAGCTTACAGAAGCGATCGACTAGCGGGAGGGAAGAGACCCAGTACTTC
clone size: .; J gene: TRBJ1-2; D gene: .; V gene: TRBV6-1; CDR3 protein: CASLPGEWHYGYTF; CDR3 DNA: TGTGCCAGCCTACCGGGGGAATGGCACTATGGCTACACCTTC
clone size: .; J gene: TRBJ2-7; D gene: TRBD2; V gene: TRBV9; CDR3 protein: CASSARDYTSYEQYF; CDR3 DNA: TGTGCCAGCAGCGCCCGGGACTACACCTCCTACGAGCAGTACTTC